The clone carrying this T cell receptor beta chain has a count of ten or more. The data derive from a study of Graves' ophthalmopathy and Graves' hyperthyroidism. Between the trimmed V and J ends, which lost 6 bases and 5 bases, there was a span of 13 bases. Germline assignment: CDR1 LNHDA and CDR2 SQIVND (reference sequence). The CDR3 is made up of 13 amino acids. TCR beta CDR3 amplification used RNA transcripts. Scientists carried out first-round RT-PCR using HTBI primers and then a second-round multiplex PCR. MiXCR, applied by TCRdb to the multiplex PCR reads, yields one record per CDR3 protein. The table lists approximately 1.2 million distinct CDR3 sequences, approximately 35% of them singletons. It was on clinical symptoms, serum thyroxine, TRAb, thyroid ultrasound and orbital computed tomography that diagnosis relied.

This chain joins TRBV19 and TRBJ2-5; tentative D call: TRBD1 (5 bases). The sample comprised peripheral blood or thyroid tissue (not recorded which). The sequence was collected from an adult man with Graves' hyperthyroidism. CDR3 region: CASSPGRRETQYF. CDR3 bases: TGTGCCAGTAGCCCAGGGCGGCGGGAGACCCAGTACTTC. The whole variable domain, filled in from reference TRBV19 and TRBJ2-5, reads DGGITQSPKYLFRKEGQNVTLSCEQNLNHDAMYWYRQDPGQGLRLIYYSQIVNDFQKGDIAEGYSVSREKKESFPLTVTSAQKNPTAFYLCASSPGRRETQYFGPGTRLLVL.